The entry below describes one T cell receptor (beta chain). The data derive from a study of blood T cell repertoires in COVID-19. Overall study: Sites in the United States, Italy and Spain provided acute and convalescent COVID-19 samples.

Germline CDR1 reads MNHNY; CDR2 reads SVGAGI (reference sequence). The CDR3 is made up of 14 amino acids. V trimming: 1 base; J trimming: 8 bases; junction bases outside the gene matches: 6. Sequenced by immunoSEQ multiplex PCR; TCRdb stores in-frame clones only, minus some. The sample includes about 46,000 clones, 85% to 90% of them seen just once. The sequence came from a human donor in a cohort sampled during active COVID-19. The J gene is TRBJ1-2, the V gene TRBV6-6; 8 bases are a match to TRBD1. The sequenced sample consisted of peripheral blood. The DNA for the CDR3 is TGTGCCAGCAGTTACTTGCAGGGGGCGTCGGGCTACACCTTC. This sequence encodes CASSYLQGASGYTF.